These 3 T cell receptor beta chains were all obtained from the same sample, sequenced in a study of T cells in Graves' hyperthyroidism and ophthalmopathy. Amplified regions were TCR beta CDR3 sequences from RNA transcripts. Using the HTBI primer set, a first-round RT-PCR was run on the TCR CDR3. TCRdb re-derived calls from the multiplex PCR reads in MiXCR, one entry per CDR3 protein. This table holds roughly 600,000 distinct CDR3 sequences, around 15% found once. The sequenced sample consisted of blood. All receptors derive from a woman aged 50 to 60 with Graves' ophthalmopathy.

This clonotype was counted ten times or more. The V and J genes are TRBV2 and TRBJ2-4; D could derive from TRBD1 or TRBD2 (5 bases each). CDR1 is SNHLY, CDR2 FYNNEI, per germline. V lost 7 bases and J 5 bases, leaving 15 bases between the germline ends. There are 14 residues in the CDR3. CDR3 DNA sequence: TGTGCCAGCATGGTGTCCTGGGGACAAAACATTCAGTACTTC. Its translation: CASMVSWGQNIQYF.

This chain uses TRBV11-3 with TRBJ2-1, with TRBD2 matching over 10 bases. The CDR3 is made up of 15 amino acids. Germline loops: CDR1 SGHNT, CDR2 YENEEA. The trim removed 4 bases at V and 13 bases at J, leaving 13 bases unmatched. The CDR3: CASSSQSGRALFQFF. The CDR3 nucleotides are TGTGCCAGCAGCTCCCAAAGCGGGAGGGCCCTTTTTCAGTTCTTC.

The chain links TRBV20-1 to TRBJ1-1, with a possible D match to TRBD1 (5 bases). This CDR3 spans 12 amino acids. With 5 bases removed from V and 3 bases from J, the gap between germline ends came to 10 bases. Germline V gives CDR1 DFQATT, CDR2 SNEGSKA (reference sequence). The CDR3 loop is CSAYRRDTEAFF. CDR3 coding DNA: TGCAGTGCTTACAGGAGGGACACTGAAGCTTTCTTT.